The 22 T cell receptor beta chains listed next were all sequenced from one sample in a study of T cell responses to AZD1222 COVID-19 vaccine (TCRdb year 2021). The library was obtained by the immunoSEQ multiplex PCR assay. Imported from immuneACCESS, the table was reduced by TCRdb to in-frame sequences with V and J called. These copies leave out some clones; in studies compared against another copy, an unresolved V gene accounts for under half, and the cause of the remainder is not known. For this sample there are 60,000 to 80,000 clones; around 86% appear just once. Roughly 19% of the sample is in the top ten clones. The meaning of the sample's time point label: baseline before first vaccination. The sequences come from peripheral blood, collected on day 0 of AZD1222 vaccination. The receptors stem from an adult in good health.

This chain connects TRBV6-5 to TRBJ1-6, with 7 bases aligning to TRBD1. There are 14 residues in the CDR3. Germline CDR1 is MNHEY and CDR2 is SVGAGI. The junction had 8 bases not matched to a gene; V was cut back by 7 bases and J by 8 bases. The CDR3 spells CASTTGVAYSPLHF. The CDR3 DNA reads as TGTGCCAGCACCACAGGGGTTGCCTATTCACCCCTCCACTTT.

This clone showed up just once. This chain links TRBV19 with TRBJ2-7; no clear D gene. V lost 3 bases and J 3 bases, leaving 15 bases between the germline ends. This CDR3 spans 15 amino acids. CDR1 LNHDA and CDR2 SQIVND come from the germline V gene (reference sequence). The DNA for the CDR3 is TGTGCCAGTAGTATGTCCGGCTACGGAGACTACGAGCAGTACTTC. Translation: CASSMSGYGDYEQYF.

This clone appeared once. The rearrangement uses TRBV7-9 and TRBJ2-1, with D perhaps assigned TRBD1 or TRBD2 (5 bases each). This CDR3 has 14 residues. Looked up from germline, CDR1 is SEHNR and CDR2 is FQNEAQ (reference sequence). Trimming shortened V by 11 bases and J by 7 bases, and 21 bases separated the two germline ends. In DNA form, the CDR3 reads TGTGCCGTATACCGGGACCTAATAGAGAATGAGCAGTTCTTC. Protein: CAVYRDLIENEQFF.

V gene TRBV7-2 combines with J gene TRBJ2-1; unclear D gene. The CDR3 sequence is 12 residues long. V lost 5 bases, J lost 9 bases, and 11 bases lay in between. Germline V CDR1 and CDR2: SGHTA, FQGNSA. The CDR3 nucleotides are TGTGCCAGCAGCGCACTTAGCAGTGAGCAGTTCTTC. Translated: CASSALSSEQFF.

CDR3 sequence: CASSLEAMNTEAFF. The CDR3 DNA reads as TGTGCCAGCAGCTTAGAAGCGATGAACACTGAAGCTTTCTTT. This chain links TRBV11-2 with TRBJ1-1, with unresolved D. The ends were cut back, 0 bases at V and 0 bases at J, with 5 bases in the middle. The germline V gene encodes CDR1 SGHAT and CDR2 FQNNGV. The CDR3 runs 14 residues.

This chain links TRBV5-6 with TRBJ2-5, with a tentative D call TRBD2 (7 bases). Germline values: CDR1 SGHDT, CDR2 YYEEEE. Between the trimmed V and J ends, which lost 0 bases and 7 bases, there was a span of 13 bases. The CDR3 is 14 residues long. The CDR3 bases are TGTGCCAGCAGCTTGGCTGGAGGGGGGGTGACCCAGTACTTC. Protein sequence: CASSLAGGGVTQYF.

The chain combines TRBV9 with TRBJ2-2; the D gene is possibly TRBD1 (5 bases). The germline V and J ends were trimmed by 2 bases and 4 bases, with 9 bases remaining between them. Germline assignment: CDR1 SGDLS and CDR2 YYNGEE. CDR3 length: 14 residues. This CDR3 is CASSVDTFTGELFF. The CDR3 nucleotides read TGTGCCAGCAGCGTGGACACGTTCACCGGGGAGCTGTTTTTT.

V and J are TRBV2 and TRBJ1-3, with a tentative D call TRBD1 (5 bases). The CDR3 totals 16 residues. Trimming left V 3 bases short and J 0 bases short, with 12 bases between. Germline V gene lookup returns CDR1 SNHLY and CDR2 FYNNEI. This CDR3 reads CASSEGLFGSGNTIYF. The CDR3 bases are TGTGCCAGCAGTGAGGGACTCTTTGGCTCTGGAAACACCATATATTTT.

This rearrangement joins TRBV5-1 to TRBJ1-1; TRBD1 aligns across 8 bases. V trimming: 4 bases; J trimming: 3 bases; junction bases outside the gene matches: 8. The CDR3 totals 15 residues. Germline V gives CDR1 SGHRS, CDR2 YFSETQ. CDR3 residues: CASSLSLQGDTEAFF. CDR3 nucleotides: TGCGCCAGCAGCCTCAGTCTACAGGGGGACACTGAAGCTTTCTTT.

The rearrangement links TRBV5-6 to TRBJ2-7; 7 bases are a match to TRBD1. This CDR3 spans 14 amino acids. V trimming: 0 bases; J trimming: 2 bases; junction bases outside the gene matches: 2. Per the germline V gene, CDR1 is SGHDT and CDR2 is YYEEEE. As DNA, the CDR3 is TGTGCCAGCAGCTTGGTTGGGACAGCCTACGAGCAGTACTTC. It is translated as CASSLVGTAYEQYF.

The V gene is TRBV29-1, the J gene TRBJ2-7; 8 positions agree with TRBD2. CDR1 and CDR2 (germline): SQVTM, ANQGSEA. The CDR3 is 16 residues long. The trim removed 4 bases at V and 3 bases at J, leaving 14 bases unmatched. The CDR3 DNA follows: TGCAGCGTTGTTCCCCCCGGGAGGGGGGCAAACTACGAGCAGTACTTC. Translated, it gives CSVVPPGRGANYEQYF.

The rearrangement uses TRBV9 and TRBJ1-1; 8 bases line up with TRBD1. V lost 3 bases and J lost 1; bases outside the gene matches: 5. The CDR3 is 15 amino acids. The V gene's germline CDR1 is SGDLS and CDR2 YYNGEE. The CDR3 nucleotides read TGTGCCAGCAGCGCCCCCCAGGGGGCGAACACTGAAGCTTTCTTT. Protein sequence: CASSAPQGANTEAFF. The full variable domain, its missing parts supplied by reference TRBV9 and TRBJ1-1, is DSGVTQTPKHLITATGQRVTLRCSPRSGDLSVYWYQQSLDQGLQFLIQYYNGEERAKGNILERFSAQQFPDLHSELNLSSLELGDSALYFCASSAPQGANTEAFFGQGTRLTVV.

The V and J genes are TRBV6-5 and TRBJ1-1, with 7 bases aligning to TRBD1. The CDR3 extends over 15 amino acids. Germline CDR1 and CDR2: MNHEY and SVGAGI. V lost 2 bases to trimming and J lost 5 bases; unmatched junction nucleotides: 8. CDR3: CASSYQTGRGTEAFF. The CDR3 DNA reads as TGTGCCAGCAGTTACCAGACAGGGAGAGGAACTGAAGCTTTCTTT.

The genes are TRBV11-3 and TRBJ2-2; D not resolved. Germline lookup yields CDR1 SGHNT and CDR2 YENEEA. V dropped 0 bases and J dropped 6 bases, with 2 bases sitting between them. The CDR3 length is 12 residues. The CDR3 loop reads CASSLEAGELFF. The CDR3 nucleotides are TGTGCCAGCAGCTTAGAGGCCGGGGAGCTGTTTTTT.

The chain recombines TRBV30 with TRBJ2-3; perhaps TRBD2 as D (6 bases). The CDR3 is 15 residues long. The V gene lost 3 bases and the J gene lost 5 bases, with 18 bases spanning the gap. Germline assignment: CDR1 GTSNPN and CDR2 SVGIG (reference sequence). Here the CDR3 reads CAWSPGTGALDTQYF. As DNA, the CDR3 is TGTGCCTGGAGCCCCGGGACTGGGGCTCTAGATACGCAGTATTTT.

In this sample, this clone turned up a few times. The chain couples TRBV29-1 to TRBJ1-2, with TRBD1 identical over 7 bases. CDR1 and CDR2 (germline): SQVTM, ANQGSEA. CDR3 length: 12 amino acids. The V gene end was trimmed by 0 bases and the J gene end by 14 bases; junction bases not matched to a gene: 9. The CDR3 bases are TGCAGCGTTGAAGATGTCACAGGGGCTCGGACCTTC. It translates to CSVEDVTGARTF.

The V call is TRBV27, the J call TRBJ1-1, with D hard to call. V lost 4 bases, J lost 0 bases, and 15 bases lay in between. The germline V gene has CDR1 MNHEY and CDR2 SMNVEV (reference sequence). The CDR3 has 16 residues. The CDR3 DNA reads TGTGCCAGCAGTTCCACCATGTGGGGAATGAACACTGAAGCTTTCTTT. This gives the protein CASSSTMWGMNTEAFF.

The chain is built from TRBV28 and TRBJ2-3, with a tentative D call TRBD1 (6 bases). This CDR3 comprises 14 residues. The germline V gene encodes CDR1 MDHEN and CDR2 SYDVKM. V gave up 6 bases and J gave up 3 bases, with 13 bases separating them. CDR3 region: CASSLRGTTDTQYF. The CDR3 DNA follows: TGTGCCAGCAGCTTACGTGGGACAACAGATACGCAGTATTTT.

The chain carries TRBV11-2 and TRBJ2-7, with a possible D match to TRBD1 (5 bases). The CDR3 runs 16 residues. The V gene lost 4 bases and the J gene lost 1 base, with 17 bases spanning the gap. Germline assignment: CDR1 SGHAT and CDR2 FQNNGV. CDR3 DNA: TGTGCCAGCAGCTCCACAACAGGTCTGGTGTCCTACGAGCAGTACTTC. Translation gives CASSSTTGLVSYEQYF. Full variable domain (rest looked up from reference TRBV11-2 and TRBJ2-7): EAGVAQSPRYKIIEKRQSVAFWCNPISGHATLYWYQQILGQGPKLLIQFQNNGVVDDSQLPKDRFSAERLKGVDSTLKIQPAKLEDSAVYLCASSSTTGLVSYEQYFGPGTRLTVT.

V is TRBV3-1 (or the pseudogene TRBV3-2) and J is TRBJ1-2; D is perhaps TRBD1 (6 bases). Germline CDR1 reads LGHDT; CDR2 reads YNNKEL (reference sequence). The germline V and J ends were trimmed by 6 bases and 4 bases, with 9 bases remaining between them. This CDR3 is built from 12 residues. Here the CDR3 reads CASRDRSYGYTF. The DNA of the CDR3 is TGTGCCAGCAGGGACAGATCCTATGGCTACACCTTC.

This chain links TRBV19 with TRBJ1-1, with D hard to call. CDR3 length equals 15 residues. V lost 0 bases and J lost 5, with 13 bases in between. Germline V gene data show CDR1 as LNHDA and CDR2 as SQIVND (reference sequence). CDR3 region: CASSIDVTAGTEAFF. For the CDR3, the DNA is TGTGCCAGTAGTATAGATGTCACAGCCGGTACTGAAGCTTTCTTT.

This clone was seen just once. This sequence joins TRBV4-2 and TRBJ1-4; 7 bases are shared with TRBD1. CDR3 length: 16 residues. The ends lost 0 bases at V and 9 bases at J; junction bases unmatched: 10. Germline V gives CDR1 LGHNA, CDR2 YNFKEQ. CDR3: CASSQEWDSAIQKLFF. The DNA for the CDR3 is TGTGCCAGCAGCCAAGAATGGGACAGTGCGATTCAAAAACTGTTTTTT.